Here is one T cell receptor (beta chain) with its context. Trimming removed 6 bases from V and 6 bases from J; junction bases left unmatched: 14. The CDR3 runs 15 residues. Per the germline V gene, CDR1 is SQVTM and CDR2 is ANQGSEA. Clones were sequenced by immunoSEQ multiplex PCR, and TCRdb holds only the in-frame ones, with some missing. The table shows under 80,000 clones, with roughly nine tenths occurring only once. This entry comes from a study of T cell changes during pregnancy in multiple sclerosis. This specimen was peripheral blood, taken in the second trimester of pregnancy. The clonotype originates from a female donor with multiple sclerosis, enrolled in a pregnancy study. The chain carries TRBV29-1 and TRBJ1-2; 9 nucleotides agree with TRBD1. The CDR3: CSVLPWTGEYDGYTF. For the CDR3, the DNA is TGCAGCGTACTACCCTGGACAGGGGAGTACGATGGCTACACCTTC.